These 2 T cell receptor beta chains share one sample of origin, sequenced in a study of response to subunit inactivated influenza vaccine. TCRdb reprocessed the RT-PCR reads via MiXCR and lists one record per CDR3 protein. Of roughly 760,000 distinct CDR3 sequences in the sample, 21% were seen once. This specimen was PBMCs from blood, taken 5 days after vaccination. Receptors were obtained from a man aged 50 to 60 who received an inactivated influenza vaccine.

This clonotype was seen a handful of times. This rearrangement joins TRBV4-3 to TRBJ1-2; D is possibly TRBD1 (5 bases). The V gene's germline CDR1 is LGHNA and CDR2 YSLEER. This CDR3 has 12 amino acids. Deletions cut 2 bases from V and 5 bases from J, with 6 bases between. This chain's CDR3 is CASSQQGYGYTF. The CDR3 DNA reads TGCGCCAGCAGCCAACAGGGATATGGCTACACCTTC.

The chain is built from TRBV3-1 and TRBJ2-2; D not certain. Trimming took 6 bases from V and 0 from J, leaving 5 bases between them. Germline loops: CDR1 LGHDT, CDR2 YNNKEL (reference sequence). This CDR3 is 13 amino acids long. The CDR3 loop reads CASRLPNTGELFF. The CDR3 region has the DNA TGTGCCAGCAGACTCCCGAACACCGGGGAGCTGTTTTTT.